The entry below describes one T cell receptor (beta chain). Its antigen remains unidentified. This specimen belongs to a study of monozygotic twins with inflammatory bowel disease. Study-wide results and caveats: Data gave no support to a single strong signal or clonotype associated with IBD. A reduction in TCRbeta diversity (inverse Simpson) was seen in IBD patients relative to healthy co-twins.

A total RNA quantity of approximately 3,600 ng went into each TCR library. Eight separate reactions per sample served to make cDNA. Each CDR3 protein gets one entry in TCRdb, which reprocessed the 5' RACE reads and gives no DNA. The sample includes around 100,000 distinct CDR3 sequences. CDR3 size: 13 residues. This receptor was identified in a human donor with ulcerative colitis or Crohn's disease, or a healthy co-twin of an affected twin (not recorded which). Sequencing was done on a sample of blood. The chain carries TRBV12-3 or TRBV12-4 and TRBJ2-3. The CDR3 loop is CASSLFSTDTQYF.